This TCR beta chain was found in a study of human T cells and chemical hapten exposure. General study results and limits: Patch test score rose with PT1 expanded TCR count, significant at thresholds 8, 16 and 32, not 4.

The sample's time point: pre-sensitization, week 0. Treatment specified: therapeutic diphenylcyclopropenone sensitization with weekly scalp DPC. The study extracted total RNA from unfractionated whole blood. This clonotype was found a few times. What it binds is unknown. Germline CDR1 and CDR2: SGHVS and FQNEAQ. V was clipped by 4 bases and J by 6 bases, with 19 bases between them. The CDR3 sequence is 15 residues long. The library attached unique molecular identifiers to individual cDNA molecules. TCRdb independently ran MiXCR on the RACE reads; one entry per CDR3 protein. This sample has tens of thousands of distinct CDR3 sequences, with roughly 12% found just once.

This clonotype originated in a woman in her thirties or forties with alopecia areata. Some clones in this sample may be carry-over from other donors' samples. The genes are TRBV7-8 and TRBJ2-7, with D possibly matching TRBD1 (5 bases). This sample comprised whole blood, obtained in connection with sensitization to the hapten diphenylcyclopropenone (DPC). The CDR3 DNA reads as TGTGCCAGCAGCTATAGTCTTTGGACAATGGGCGAGCAGTACTTC. Translated, it gives CASSYSLWTMGEQYF.